The entry below gives a single T cell receptor (beta chain) sequence along with its context. These data originate in a study of blood T cell repertoires in COVID-19. The repertoire was sequenced with immunoSEQ multiplex PCR; TCRdb's copy has only in-frame clones and lacks some. The table shows a few hundred thousand clones, with approximately 90% occurring only once. The CDR3 is made up of 15 amino acids. V was shortened by 9 bases and J by 2 bases, with 15 bases between the two germline ends. In germline, CDR1 is SGHRS, CDR2 YFSETQ. The source is a human donor in a cohort exposed to, infected with or recovered from COVID-19 (not recorded which). The donor label of this sample is uncertain. V and J are TRBV5-1 and TRBJ1-6; D may be TRBD1 (6 bases). The source material was PBMCs or T cells enriched from blood (not recorded which). The CDR3 DNA reads as TGCGCCACCCGAGAACAGGGCACCTATAATTCACCCCTCCACTTT. It translates to CATREQGTYNSPLHF. Based on the CDR3 plus reference TRBV5-1 and TRBJ1-6, the full variable domain is KAGVTQTPRYLIKTRGQQVTLSCSPISGHRSVSWYQQTPGQGLQFLFEYFSETQRNKGNFPGRFSGRQFSNSRSEMNVSTLELGDSALYLCATREQGTYNSPLHFGNGTRLTVT.